The clone carrying this TCR beta chain is medium-sized. This entry belongs to a study of spatial heterogeneity in lung cancer. Time point in this sample: sample taken at primary tumor resection. Each CDR3 protein gets one entry after TCRdb re-called the 5' RACE reads with MiXCR. The repertoire has about 8,600 distinct CDR3 sequences, 4% to 5.5% of them found once; the top ten carry approximately 31%. Germline CDR1 is SQVTM and CDR2 is ANQGSEA. V lost 0 bases to trimming and J lost 10 bases, with 12 bases between them. The CDR3 loop spans 12 amino acids. The sequence came from a male donor with early-stage non-small cell lung cancer. The sample consisted of PBMCs, taken at surgery. The V gene is TRBV29-1, the J gene TRBJ1-1; D remains unclear. The CDR3: CSVEDIGLRAFF. In DNA, the CDR3 is TGCAGCGTTGAAGATATCGGTTTAAGAGCTTTCTTT.